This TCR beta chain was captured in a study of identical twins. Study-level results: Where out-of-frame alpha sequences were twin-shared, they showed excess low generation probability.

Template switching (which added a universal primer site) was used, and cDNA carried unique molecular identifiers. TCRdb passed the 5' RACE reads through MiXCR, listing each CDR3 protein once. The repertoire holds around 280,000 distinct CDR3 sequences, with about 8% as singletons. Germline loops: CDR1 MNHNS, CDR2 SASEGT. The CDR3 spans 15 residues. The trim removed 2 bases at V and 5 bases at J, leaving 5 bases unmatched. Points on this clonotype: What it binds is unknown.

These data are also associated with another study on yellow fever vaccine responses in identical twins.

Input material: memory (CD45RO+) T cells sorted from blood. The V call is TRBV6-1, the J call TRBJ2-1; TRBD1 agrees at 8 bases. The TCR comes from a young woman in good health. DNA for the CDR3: TGTGCCAGCAGTGAAATGTCAGGGGGCCACAATGAGCAGTTCTTC. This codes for CASSEMSGGHNEQFF.